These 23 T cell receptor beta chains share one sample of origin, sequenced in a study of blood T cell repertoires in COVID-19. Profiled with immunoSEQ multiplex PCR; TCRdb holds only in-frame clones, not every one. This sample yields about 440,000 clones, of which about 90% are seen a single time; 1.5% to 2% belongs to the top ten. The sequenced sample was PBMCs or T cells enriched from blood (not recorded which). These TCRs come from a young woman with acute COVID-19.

The CDR3 DNA sequence: TGTGCCAGCAGCTTAATGGGCAGAACTAATGAAAAACTGTTTTTT. Translation gives CASSLMGRTNEKLFF. The chain employs TRBV7-6 and TRBJ1-4; D remains unclear. From germline, CDR1 is SGHVS and CDR2 FNYEAQ. V lost 2 bases and J 1 base, leaving 8 bases between the germline ends. CDR3 length: 15 residues. The entire variable domain, with the rest obtained from reference TRBV7-6 and TRBJ1-4, is as follows: GAGVSQSPRYKVTKRGQDVALRCDPISGHVSLYWYRQALGQGPEFLTYFNYEAQQDKSGLPNDRFSAERPEGSISTLTIQRTEQRDSAMYRCASSLMGRTNEKLFFGSGTQLSVL.

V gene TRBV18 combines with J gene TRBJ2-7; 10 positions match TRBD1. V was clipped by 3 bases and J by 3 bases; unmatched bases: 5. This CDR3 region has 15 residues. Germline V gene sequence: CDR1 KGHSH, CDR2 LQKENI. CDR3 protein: CASSPGQGLFYEQYF. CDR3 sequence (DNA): TGTGCCAGCTCACCGGGACAGGGGTTGTTCTACGAGCAGTACTTC.

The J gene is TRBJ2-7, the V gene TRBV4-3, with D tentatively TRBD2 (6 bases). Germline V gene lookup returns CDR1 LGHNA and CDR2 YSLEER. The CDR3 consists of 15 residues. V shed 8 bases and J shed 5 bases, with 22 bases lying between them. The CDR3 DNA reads TGCGCCAGCCAAACGGGGGTCGGGAGTGTGGACGAGCAGTACTTC. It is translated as CASQTGVGSVDEQYF.

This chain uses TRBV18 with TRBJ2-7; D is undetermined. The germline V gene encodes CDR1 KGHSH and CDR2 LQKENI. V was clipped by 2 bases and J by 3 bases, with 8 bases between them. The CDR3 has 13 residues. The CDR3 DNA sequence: TGTGCCAGCTCACCAGAAGACTTCTACGAGCAGTACTTC. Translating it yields CASSPEDFYEQYF.

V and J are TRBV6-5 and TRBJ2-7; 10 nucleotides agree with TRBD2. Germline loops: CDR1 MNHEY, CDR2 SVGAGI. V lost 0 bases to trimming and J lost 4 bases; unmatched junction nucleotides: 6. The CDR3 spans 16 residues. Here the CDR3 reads CASSYSNVAGGYEQYF. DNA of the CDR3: TGTGCCAGCAGTTACTCGAATGTAGCGGGAGGATACGAGCAGTACTTC.

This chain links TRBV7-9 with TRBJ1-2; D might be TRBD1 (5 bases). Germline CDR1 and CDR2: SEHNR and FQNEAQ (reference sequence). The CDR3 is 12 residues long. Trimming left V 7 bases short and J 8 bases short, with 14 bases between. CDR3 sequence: CASIRDLEGYTF. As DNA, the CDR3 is TGTGCCAGCATTCGGGACTTGGAGGGCTACACCTTC.

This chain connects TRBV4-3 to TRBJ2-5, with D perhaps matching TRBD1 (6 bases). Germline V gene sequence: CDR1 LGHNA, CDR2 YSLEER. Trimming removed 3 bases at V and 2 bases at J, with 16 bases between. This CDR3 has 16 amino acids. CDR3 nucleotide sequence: TGCGCCAGCAGCCATATAGACAGCCAGGGGCAAGAGACCCAGTACTTC. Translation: CASSHIDSQGQETQYF.

CDR3 sequence reads: CSGGPVETQYF. CDR3 nucleotides: TGCAGCGGCGGCCCGGTGGAGACCCAGTACTTC. This chain links TRBV29-1 with TRBJ2-5; D is undetermined. Germline V gene data show CDR1 as SQVTM and CDR2 as ANQGSEA. V was cut by 7 bases and J by 5 bases, with 11 bases left in between. The CDR3 runs 11 residues. Complete variable domain (other parts from reference TRBV29-1 and TRBJ2-5): SAVISQKPSRDICQRGTSLTIQCQVDSQVTMMFWYRQQPGQSLTLIATANQGSEATYESGFVIDKFPISRPNLTFSTLTVSNMSPEDSSIYLCSGGPVETQYFGPGTRLLVL.

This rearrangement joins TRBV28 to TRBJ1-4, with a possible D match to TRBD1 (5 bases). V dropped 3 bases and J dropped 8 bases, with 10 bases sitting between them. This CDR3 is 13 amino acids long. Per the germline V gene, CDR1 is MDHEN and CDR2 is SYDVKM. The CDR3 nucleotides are TGTGCCAGCAGTTTGGCAGGGCGGGAAAAACTGTTTTTT. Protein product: CASSLAGREKLFF. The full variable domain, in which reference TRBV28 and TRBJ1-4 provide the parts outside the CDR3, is DVKVTQSSRYLVKRTGEKVFLECVQDMDHENMFWYRQDPGLGLRLIYFSYDVKMKEKGDIPEGYSVSREKKERFSLILESASTNQTSMYLCASSLAGREKLFFGSGTQLSVL.

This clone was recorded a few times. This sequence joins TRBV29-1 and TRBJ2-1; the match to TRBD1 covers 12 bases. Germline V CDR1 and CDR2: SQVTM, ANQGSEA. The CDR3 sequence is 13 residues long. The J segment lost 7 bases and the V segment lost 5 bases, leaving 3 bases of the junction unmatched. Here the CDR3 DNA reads TGCAGCGTTTGGGACAGGGGGCGAAATGAGCAGTTCTTC. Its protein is CSVWDRGRNEQFF.

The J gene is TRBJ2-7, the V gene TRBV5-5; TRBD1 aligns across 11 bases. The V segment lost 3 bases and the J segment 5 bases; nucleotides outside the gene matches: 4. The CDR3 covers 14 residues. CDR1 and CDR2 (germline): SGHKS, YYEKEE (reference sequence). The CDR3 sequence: CASSSGQGADEQYF. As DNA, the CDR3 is TGTGCCAGCAGCTCTGGACAGGGGGCTGACGAGCAGTACTTC.

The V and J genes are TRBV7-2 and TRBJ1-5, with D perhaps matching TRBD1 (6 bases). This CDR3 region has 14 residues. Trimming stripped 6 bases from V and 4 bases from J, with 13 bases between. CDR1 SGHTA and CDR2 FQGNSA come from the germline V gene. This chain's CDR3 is CASSPGQINQPQHF. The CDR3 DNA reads TGTGCCAGCAGTCCCGGACAGATTAATCAGCCCCAGCATTTT.

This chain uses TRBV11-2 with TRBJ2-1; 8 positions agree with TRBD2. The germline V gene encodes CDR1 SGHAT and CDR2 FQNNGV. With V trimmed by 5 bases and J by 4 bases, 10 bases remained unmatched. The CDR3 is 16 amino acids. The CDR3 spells CASSRTGRGAYNEQFF. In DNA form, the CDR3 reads TGTGCCAGCAGCCGGACGGGGCGGGGGGCTTACAATGAGCAGTTCTTC. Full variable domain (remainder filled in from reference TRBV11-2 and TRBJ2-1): EAGVAQSPRYKIIEKRQSVAFWCNPISGHATLYWYQQILGQGPKLLIQFQNNGVVDDSQLPKDRFSAERLKGVDSTLKIQPAKLEDSAVYLCASSRTGRGAYNEQFFGPGTRLTVL.

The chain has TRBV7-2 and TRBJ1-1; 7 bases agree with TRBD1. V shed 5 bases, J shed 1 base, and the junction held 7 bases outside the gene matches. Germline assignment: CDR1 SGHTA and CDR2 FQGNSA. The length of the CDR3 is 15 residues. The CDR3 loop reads CASSAQTGWNTEAFF. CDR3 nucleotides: TGTGCCAGCAGCGCCCAGACAGGGTGGAACACTGAAGCTTTCTTT.

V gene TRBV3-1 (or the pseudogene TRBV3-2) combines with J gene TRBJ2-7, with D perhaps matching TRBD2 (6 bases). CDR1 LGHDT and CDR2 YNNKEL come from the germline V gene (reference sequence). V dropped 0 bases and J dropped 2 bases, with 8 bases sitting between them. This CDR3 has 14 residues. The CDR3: CASSQETRTYEQYF. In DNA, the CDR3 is TGTGCCAGCAGCCAAGAGACTAGGACCTACGAGCAGTACTTC.

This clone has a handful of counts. The CDR3, as DNA: TGTGCCGGATCACAGATGAGCTCCTATAATTCACCCCTCCACTTT. Its translation: CAGSQMSSYNSPLHF. The chain carries TRBV2 and TRBJ1-6; D unresolved. V lost 11 bases to trimming and J lost 0 bases, with 14 bases between them. Germline V gives CDR1 SNHLY, CDR2 FYNNEI. This CDR3 spans 15 amino acids.

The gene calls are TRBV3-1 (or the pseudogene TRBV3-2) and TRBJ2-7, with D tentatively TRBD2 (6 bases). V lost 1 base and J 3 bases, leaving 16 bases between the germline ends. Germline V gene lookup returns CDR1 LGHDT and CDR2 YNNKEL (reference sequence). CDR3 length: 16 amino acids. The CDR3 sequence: CASSQAILWRGYEQYF. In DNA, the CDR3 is TGTGCCAGCAGCCAAGCAATCCTATGGCGGGGCTACGAGCAGTACTTC.

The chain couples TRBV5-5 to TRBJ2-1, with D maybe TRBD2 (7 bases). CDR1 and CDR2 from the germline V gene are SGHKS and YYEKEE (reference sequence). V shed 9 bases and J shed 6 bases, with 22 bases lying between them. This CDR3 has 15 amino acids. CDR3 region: CATPKGEGPPNEQFF. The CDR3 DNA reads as TGTGCCACCCCCAAGGGGGAGGGCCCTCCCAATGAGCAGTTCTTC.

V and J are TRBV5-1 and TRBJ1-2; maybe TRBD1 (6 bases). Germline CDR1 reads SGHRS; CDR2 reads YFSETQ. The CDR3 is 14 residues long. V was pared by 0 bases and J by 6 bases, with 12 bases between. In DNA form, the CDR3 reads TGCGCCAGCAGCTTGGGCTCAGGGGTCCATGGCTACACCTTC. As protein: CASSLGSGVHGYTF.

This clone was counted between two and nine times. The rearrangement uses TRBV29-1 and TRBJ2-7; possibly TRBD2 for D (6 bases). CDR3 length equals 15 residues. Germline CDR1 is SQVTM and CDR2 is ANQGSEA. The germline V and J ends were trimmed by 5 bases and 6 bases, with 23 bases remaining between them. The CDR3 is CSVTGRAGSSSEQYF. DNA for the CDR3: TGCAGCGTTACCGGAAGGGCCGGGAGTTCATCCGAGCAGTACTTC.

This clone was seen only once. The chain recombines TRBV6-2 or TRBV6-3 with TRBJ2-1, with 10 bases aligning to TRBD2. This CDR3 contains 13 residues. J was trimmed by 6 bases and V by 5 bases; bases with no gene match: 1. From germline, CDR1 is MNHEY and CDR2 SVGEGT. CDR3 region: CASSIAGGNEQFF. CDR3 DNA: TGTGCCAGCAGTATAGCGGGAGGCAATGAGCAGTTCTTC.

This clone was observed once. For the CDR3, the DNA is TGCGCCAGCAGCCAAGGTCCACAGGGGGCAACGGATACGCAGTATTTT. Translation: CASSQGPQGATDTQYF. The chain links TRBV4-1 to TRBJ2-3, with 9 bases that match TRBD1. After removal of 1 base from V and 6 bases from J, the junction contained 8 bases not matched to a gene. Germline V gene sequence: CDR1 MGHRA, CDR2 YSYEKL. The length of the CDR3 is 16 residues.

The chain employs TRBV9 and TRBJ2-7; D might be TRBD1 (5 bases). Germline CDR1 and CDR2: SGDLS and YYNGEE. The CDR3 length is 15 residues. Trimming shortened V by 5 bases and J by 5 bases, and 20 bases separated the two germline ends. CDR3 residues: CASSPSGKRVHEQYF. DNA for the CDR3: TGTGCCAGCAGTCCCTCAGGGAAAAGGGTTCACGAGCAGTACTTC.